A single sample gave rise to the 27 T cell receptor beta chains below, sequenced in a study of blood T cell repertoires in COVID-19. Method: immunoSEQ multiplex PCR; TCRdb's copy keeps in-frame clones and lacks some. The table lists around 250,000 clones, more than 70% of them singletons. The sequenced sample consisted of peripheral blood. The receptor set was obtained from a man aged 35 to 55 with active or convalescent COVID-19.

This CDR3 is CAWSMGQYGYTF. DNA of the CDR3: TGTGCCTGGAGTATGGGACAGTATGGCTACACCTTC. This chain connects TRBV30 to TRBJ1-2; 7 positions agree with TRBD1. The CDR3 contains 12 residues. Germline trimming cut 2 bases from V and 5 bases from J; bases unmatched to any gene: 2. Germline values: CDR1 GTSNPN, CDR2 SVGIG (reference sequence).

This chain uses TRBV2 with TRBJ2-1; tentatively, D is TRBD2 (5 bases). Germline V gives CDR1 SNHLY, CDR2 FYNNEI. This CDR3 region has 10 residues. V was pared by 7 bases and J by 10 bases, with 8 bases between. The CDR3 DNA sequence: TGTGCCAGCACGGGCGGGGAGCAGTTCTTC. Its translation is CASTGGEQFF.

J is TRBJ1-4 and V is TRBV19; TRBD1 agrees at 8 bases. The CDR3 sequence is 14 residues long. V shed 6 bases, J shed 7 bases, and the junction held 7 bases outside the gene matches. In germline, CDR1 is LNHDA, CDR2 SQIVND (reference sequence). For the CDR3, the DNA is TGTGCCAGTAGCGGGGGACAGGCGGTTGAAAAACTGTTTTTT. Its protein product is CASSGGQAVEKLFF.

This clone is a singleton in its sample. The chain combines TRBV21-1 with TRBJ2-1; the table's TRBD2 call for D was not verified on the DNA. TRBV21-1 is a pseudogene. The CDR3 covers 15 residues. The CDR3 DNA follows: TGTGCCAGCAGCTTCCCCGGGACTAGATACAATGAGCAGTTCTTC. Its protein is CASSFPGTRYNEQFF.

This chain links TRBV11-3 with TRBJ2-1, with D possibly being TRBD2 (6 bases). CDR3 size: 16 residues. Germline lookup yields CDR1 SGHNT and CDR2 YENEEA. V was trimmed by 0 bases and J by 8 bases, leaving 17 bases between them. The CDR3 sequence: CASSLDTSRSGYEQFF. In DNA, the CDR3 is TGTGCCAGCAGCTTAGATACTAGCCGGAGTGGCTATGAGCAGTTCTTC. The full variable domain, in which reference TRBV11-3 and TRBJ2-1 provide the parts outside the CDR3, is EAGVVQSPRYKIIEKKQPVAFWCNPISGHNTLYWYLQNLGQGPELLIRYENEEAVDDSQLPKDRFSAERLKGVDSTLKIQPAELGDSAVYLCASSLDTSRSGYEQFFGPGTRLTVL.

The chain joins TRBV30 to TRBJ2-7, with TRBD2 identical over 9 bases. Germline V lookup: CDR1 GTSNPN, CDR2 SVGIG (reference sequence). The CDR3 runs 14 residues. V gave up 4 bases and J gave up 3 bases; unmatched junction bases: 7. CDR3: CAWMSSGKIYEQYF. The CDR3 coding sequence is TGTGCCTGGATGTCTAGCGGGAAAATCTACGAGCAGTACTTC.

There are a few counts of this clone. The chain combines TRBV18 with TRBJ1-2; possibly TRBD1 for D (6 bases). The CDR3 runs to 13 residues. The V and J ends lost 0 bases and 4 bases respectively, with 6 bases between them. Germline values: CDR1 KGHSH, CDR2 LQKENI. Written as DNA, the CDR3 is TGTGCCAGCTCACCACCGACAGGCTATGGCTACACCTTC. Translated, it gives CASSPPTGYGYTF.

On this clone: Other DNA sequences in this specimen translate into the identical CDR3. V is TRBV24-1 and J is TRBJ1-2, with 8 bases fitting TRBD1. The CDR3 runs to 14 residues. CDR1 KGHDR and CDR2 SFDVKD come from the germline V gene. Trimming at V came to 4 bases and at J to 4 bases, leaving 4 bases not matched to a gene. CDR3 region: CATSEPGQGYGYTF. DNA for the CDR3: TGTGCCACCAGTGAGCCAGGACAGGGCTATGGCTACACCTTC.

Written as DNA, the CDR3 is TGCGCCAGCAGCCATACGCAGGGCTACGAGCAGTACTTC. As protein: CASSHTQGYEQYF. J is TRBJ2-7 and V is TRBV4-1; D might be TRBD1 (5 bases). Trimming pared 3 bases from V and 3 bases from J, leaving 9 bases between. This CDR3 spans 13 amino acids. The germline V gene has CDR1 MGHRA and CDR2 YSYEKL.

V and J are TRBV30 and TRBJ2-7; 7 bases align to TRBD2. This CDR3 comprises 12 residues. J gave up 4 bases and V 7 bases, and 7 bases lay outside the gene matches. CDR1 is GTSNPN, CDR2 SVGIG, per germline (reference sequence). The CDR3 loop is CASASGGYEQYF. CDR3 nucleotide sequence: TGTGCCTCCGCTAGCGGTGGATACGAGCAGTACTTC.

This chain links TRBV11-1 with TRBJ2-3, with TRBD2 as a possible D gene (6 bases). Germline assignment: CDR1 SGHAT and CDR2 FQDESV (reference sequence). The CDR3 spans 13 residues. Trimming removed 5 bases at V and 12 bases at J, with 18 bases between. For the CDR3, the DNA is TGTGCCAGCAGCACCCACGAGGGGACTGATCAGTATTTT. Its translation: CASSTHEGTDQYF.

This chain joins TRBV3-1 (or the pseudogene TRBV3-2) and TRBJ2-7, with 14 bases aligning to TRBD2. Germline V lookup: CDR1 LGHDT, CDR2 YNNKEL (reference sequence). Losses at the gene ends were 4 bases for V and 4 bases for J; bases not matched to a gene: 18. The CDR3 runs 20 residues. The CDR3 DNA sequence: TGTGCCAGCAGCCGCCTCCCCGACTCGGGACTAGCGGGAGTAAGTTACGAGCAGTACTTC. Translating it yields CASSRLPDSGLAGVSYEQYF.

The CDR3 sequence: CASTPTLLASEETQYF. In DNA, the CDR3 is TGTGCCAGCACCCCCACTCTTTTAGCGTCGGAGGAGACCCAGTACTTC. The V call is TRBV3-1 (or the pseudogene TRBV3-2), the J call TRBJ2-5; D is perhaps TRBD2 (5 bases). The CDR3 consists of 16 residues. Trimming shortened V by 7 bases and J by 5 bases, and 23 bases separated the two germline ends. Germline V gene lookup returns CDR1 LGHDT and CDR2 YNNKEL (reference sequence).

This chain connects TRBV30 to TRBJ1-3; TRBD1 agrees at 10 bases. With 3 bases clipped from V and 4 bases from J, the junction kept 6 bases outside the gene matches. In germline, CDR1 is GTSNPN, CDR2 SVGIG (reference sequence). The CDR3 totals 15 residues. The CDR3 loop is CAWSRDRGTGNTIYF. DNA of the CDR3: TGTGCCTGGAGCCGGGACAGGGGTACGGGAAACACCATATATTTT.

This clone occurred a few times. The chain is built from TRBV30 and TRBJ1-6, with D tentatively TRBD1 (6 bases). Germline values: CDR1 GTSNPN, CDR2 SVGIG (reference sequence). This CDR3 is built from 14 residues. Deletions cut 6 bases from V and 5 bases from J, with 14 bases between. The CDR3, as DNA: TGTGCCTGCGATCCTCAGGGGCATAATTCACCCCTCCACTTT. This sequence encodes CACDPQGHNSPLHF. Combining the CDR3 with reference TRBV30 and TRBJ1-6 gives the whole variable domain SQTIHQWPATLVQPVGSPLSLECTVEGTSNPNLYWYRQAAGRGLQLLFYSVGIGQISSEVPQNLSASRPQDRQFILSSKKLLLSDSGFYLCACDPQGHNSPLHFGNGTRLTVT.

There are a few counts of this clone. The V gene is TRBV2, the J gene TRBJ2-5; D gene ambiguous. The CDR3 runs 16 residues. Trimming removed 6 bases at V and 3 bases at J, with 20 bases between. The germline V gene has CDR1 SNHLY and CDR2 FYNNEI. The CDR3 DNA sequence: TGTGCCAGCAGGAAAGCGACGGATGAACCTAAAGAGACCCAGTACTTC. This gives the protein CASRKATDEPKETQYF.

CDR3 DNA sequence: TGCGCCAGCAGCCGGCAGACGGCGGGGCGTTCACCCCTCCACTTT. Its translation is CASSRQTAGRSPLHF. J is TRBJ1-6 and V is TRBV4-1, with D maybe TRBD1 (5 bases). The V and J ends lost 4 bases and 9 bases respectively, with 16 bases between them. This CDR3 has 15 residues. Germline CDR1 is MGHRA and CDR2 is YSYEKL.

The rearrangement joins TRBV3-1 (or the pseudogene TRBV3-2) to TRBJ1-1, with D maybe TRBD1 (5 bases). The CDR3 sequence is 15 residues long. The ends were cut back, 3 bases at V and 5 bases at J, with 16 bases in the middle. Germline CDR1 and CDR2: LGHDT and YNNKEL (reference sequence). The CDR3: CASSHKGLGRTEAFF. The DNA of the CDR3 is TGTGCCAGCAGCCACAAAGGGTTGGGGCGGACTGAAGCTTTCTTT.

CDR3 residues: CASSSGGNYEQYF. The CDR3 DNA reads TGTGCCAGCAGCTCGGGAGGTAACTACGAGCAGTACTTC. The J gene is TRBJ2-7, the V gene TRBV5-5; 7 nucleotides agree with TRBD2. CDR3 length equals 13 residues. Germline assignment: CDR1 SGHKS and CDR2 YYEKEE (reference sequence). V was clipped by 3 bases and J by 3 bases; unmatched bases: 3.

CDR3: CASSLAPGMNTEAFF. The CDR3 DNA is TGTGCCAGCAGTTTAGCCCCAGGGATGAACACTGAAGCTTTCTTT. V is TRBV28 and J is TRBJ1-1, with a tentative D call TRBD1 (5 bases). The CDR3 has 15 residues. V gave up 2 bases and J gave up 0 bases, with 10 bases separating them. The germline CDR1 and CDR2 sequences are MDHEN and SYDVKM.

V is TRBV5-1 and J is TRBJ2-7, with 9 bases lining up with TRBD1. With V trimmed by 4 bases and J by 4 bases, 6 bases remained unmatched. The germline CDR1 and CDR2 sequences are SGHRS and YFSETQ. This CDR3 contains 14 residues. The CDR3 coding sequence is TGCGCCAGCAGCACAACAGGGGGCGAATACGAGCAGTACTTC. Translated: CASSTTGGEYEQYF.

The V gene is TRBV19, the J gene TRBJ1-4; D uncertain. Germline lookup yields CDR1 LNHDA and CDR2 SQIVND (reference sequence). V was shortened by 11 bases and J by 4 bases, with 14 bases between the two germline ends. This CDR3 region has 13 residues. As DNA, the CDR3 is TGTGCCGCCTCGCGGGCCCATAATGAAAAACTGTTTTTT. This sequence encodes CAASRAHNEKLFF.

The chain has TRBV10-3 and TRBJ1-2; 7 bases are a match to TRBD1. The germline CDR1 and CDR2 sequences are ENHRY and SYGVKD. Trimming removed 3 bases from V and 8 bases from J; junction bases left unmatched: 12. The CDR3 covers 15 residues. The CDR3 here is CAISDTDREPTGYTF. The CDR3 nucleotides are TGTGCCATCAGTGACACCGACAGGGAACCCACAGGCTACACCTTC.

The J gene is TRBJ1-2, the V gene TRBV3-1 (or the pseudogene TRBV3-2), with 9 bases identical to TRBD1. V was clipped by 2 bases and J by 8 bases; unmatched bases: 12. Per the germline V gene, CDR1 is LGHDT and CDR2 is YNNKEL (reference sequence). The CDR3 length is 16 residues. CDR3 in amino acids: CASSQPRTGGAWGYTF. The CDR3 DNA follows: TGTGCCAGCAGCCAACCGCGAACAGGGGGCGCATGGGGCTACACCTTC.

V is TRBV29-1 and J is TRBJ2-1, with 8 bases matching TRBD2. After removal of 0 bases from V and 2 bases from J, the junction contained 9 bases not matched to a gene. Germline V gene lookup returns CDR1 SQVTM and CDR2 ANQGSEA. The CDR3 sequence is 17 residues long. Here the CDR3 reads CSVEDPLELAAYNEQFF. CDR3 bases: TGCAGCGTTGAAGATCCACTAGAACTAGCGGCCTACAATGAGCAGTTCTTC.

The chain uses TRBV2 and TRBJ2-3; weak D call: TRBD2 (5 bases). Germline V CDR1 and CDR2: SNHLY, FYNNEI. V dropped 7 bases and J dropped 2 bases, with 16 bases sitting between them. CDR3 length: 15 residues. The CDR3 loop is CASTPMSGTTDTQYF. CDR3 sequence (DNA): TGTGCCAGCACTCCCATGAGCGGCACCACAGATACGCAGTATTTT.

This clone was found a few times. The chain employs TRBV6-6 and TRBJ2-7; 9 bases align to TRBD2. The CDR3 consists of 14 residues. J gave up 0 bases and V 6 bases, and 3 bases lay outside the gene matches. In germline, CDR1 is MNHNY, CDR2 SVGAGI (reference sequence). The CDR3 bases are TGTGCCAGCAGATTTAGCGGGAGCTCCTACGAGCAGTACTTC. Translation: CASRFSGSSYEQYF.